Each of the 31 T cell receptor beta chains below was sequenced from the same sample in a study of T cells in Graves' hyperthyroidism and ophthalmopathy. Amplification of TCR beta CDR3 regions was performed using RNA transcripts as template. Using the HTBI primer set, a first-round RT-PCR was run on the TCR CDR3. TCRdb reanalysed the multiplex PCR reads using MiXCR and keeps one entry per CDR3 protein. The table records hundreds of thousands of distinct CDR3 sequences, under 25% of them present only once. Specimen: blood. The receptors were gathered from a man aged 25-40 years with Graves' ophthalmopathy.

This clonotype was seen only a few times. The V and J genes are TRBV6-1 and TRBJ2-1, with D unresolved. This CDR3 region has 16 residues. CDR1 MNHNS and CDR2 SASEGT come from the germline V gene. V was pared by 2 bases and J by 4 bases, with 15 bases between. DNA of the CDR3: TGTGCCAGCAGTGAACTGTCCCAGCAATTGTACAATGAGCAGTTCTTC. This codes for CASSELSQQLYNEQFF.

This chain joins TRBV5-6 and TRBJ1-5, with a weak D call TRBD1 (5 bases). This CDR3 is 15 amino acids long. In germline, CDR1 is SGHDT, CDR2 YYEEEE. V dropped 5 bases and J dropped 6 bases, with 18 bases sitting between them. The CDR3 DNA reads TGTGCCAGCAGTTCATCGGCAGGGATAGGTCAGCCCCAGCATTTT. Translation: CASSSSAGIGQPQHF.

There are a few counts of this clonotype. The CDR3 region has the DNA TGTGCCAGCAGTTCGACGGGGATTAAGGGCTACGAGCAGTACTTC. Residues: CASSSTGIKGYEQYF. V gene TRBV28 combines with J gene TRBJ2-7, with D perhaps TRBD2 (5 bases). The CDR3 covers 15 residues. With 4 bases removed from V and 3 bases from J, the gap between germline ends came to 16 bases. Per the germline V gene, CDR1 is MDHEN and CDR2 is SYDVKM.

This chain uses TRBV4-3 with TRBJ2-1, with 10 nucleotides matching TRBD2. This CDR3 comprises 18 residues. CDR1 is LGHNA and CDR2 is YSLEER in the germline V gene. V lost 0 bases to trimming and J lost 8 bases; unmatched junction nucleotides: 13. CDR3 protein: CASSQDSGASGSLYEQFF. Written as DNA, the CDR3 is TGCGCCAGCAGCCAAGATTCGGGGGCTAGCGGGAGTTTGTATGAGCAGTTCTTC.

This clonotype was seen a few times. The V call is TRBV11-2, the J call TRBJ1-1; D call uncertain. V lost 1 base to trimming and J lost 2 bases, with 8 bases between them. Germline CDR1 is SGHAT and CDR2 is FQNNGV. The CDR3 is 14 amino acids. The CDR3 region has the DNA TGTGCCAGCAGCTTAGGTAACGTCAACACTGAAGCTTTCTTT. It translates to CASSLGNVNTEAFF.

The chain carries TRBV2 and TRBJ2-7; TRBD2 might be the D (5 bases). V was pared by 8 bases and J by 4 bases, with 21 bases between. This CDR3 is built from 15 residues. Per germline, CDR1 SNHLY and CDR2 FYNNEI. The CDR3 region is CASGGEQVVGYEQYF. DNA of the CDR3: TGTGCCAGCGGAGGAGAGCAGGTGGTCGGTTACGAGCAGTACTTC.

This clonotype was counted many times. The CDR3: CSARGFQETQYF. The CDR3 DNA reads as TGCAGTGCTAGGGGTTTCCAAGAGACCCAGTACTTC. V is TRBV20-1 and J is TRBJ2-5; D not certain. Germline-derived CDR1 and CDR2 are DFQATT and SNEGSKA (reference sequence). V lost 3 bases and J 1 base, leaving 6 bases between the germline ends. The CDR3 length is 12 residues.

This clonotype was detected only a few times. The V and J genes are TRBV11-2 and TRBJ2-7; 9 positions match TRBD1. The CDR3 extends over 16 amino acids. V gave up 4 bases and J gave up 4 bases; unmatched junction bases: 11. CDR1 is SGHAT, CDR2 FQNNGV, per germline. The CDR3 coding sequence is TGTGCCAGCAGCTCCTTGGGGACAGGGAAACGATACGAGCAGTACTTC. Its translation: CASSSLGTGKRYEQYF.

In this sample, this clonotype turned up many times. The chain couples TRBV11-2 to TRBJ1-2; 7 bases map to TRBD1. Per germline, CDR1 SGHAT and CDR2 FQNNGV. The CDR3 extends over 15 amino acids. The J segment lost 4 bases and the V segment lost 0 bases, leaving 5 bases of the junction unmatched. In DNA form, the CDR3 reads TGTGCCAGCAGCTTAGATGGACAGGACATCTATGGCTACACCTTC. It codes for CASSLDGQDIYGYTF.

This clonotype was seen a few times. In DNA form, the CDR3 reads TGTGCCAGTAGTACGGGACCGGGACAGGAGTATGGCTACACCTTC. This encodes CASSTGPGQEYGYTF. V and J are TRBV19 and TRBJ1-2, with 8 bases lining up with TRBD1. Unmatched junction bases numbered 9, after V lost 4 bases and J lost 5 bases. The CDR3 consists of 15 residues. The germline V gene encodes CDR1 LNHDA and CDR2 SQIVND (reference sequence). The full variable domain, in which reference TRBV19 and TRBJ1-2 provide the parts outside the CDR3, is DGGITQSPKYLFRKEGQNVTLSCEQNLNHDAMYWYRQDPGQGLRLIYYSQIVNDFQKGDIAEGYSVSREKKESFPLTVTSAQKNPTAFYLCASSTGPGQEYGYTFGSGTRLTVV.

This clonotype was seen many times. The rearrangement uses TRBV2 and TRBJ1-2; D gene uncertain. Looked up from germline, CDR1 is SNHLY and CDR2 is FYNNEI. The CDR3 consists of 13 residues. Trimming took off 6 bases at V and 0 bases at J, with 8 bases between the two ends. DNA for the CDR3: TGTGCCAGCAGGACGCAGGCTAACTATGGCTACACCTTC. This encodes CASRTQANYGYTF.

The chain recombines TRBV6-5 with TRBJ2-2, with 9 positions matching TRBD1. V shed 2 bases and J 2 bases; nucleotides not matched to a gene: 9. The CDR3 is 18 amino acids. Germline V gene lookup returns CDR1 MNHEY and CDR2 SVGAGI. As DNA, the CDR3 is TGTGCCAGCAGTTACCAAAGCTGGGGACAGGGCAACACCGGGGAGCTGTTTTTT. Its protein is CASSYQSWGQGNTGELFF.

This clonotype was picked up a small number of times. The gene calls are TRBV7-2 and TRBJ2-1, with TRBD2 identical over 16 bases. The J segment lost 8 bases and the V segment lost 1 base, leaving 5 bases of the junction unmatched. Germline lookup yields CDR1 SGHTA and CDR2 FQGNSA. This CDR3 is built from 17 residues. The CDR3 region has the DNA TGTGCCAGCAGCTTAGGATCGGGACTAGCGGGAGGGGATGAGCAGTTCTTC. Encoded protein: CASSLGSGLAGGDEQFF.

The V gene is TRBV19, the J gene TRBJ1-5, with a weak D call TRBD1 (5 bases). This CDR3 region has 13 residues. V was pared by 6 bases and J by 8 bases, with 14 bases between. From germline, CDR1 is LNHDA and CDR2 SQIVND (reference sequence). CDR3 sequence: CASSLRAGEPQHF. The DNA for the CDR3 is TGTGCCAGTAGCCTCAGGGCGGGGGAGCCCCAGCATTTT.

V usage is TRBV28 and J usage is TRBJ2-7, with D possibly TRBD1 on 6 matching bases. Germline V gives CDR1 MDHEN, CDR2 SYDVKM. The length of the CDR3 is 14 residues. Trimming took 6 bases from V and 0 from J, leaving 12 bases between them. CDR3 nucleotides: TGTGCCAGCAGAGAAACAGGGTCCTCCTACGAGCAGTACTTC. Its translation: CASRETGSSYEQYF.

This clonotype was counted between two and nine times. The genes are TRBV10-3 and TRBJ2-7; 11 bases are a match to TRBD2. The trim removed 5 bases at V and 2 bases at J, leaving 8 bases unmatched. Germline loops: CDR1 ENHRY, CDR2 SYGVKD. The CDR3 extends over 16 amino acids. Written as DNA, the CDR3 is TGTGCCATCAGTTCCTCTTATAGCGGGAGGGCCTACGAGCAGTACTTC. It yields the protein CAISSSYSGRAYEQYF.

This clonotype was seen many times. This chain uses TRBV3-1 with TRBJ2-7, with 8 bases matching TRBD2. V shed 2 bases and J 2 bases; nucleotides not matched to a gene: 2. The CDR3 is 14 amino acids. The germline CDR1 and CDR2 sequences are LGHDT and YNNKEL (reference sequence). This chain's CDR3 is CASSQPGLAYEQYF. The DNA of the CDR3 is TGTGCCAGCAGCCAACCGGGACTAGCCTACGAGCAGTACTTC.

The chain combines TRBV4-3 with TRBJ2-2, with a possible D match to TRBD2 (5 bases). The V and J ends lost 3 bases and 8 bases respectively, with 10 bases between them. Germline loops: CDR1 LGHNA, CDR2 YSLEER. The CDR3 extends over 13 amino acids. CDR3 sequence (DNA): TGCGCCAGCAGCCACAGTGTAGCGGGGGAGCTGTTTTTT. It translates to CASSHSVAGELFF.

Of note for this clonotype: An end of the junction differs from the germline gene, which may be a read error. The V gene is TRBV7-9, the J gene TRBJ2-2; possibly TRBD2 for D (5 bases). The CDR3 is made up of 15 amino acids. Germline CDR1 reads SEHNR; CDR2 reads FQNEAQ (reference sequence). The CDR3 DNA follows: TGTGTCAGCAGCCTAGCAGCGGCAGTGACCGGGGAGCTGTTTTTT. Its translation is CVSSLAAAVTGELFF.

The chain has TRBV24-1 and TRBJ2-1, with TRBD1 matching 9 bases. CDR3 length: 16 residues. Germline loops: CDR1 KGHDR, CDR2 SFDVKD. Trimming removed 4 bases from V and 5 bases from J; junction bases left unmatched: 8. The CDR3 sequence is CATSDQYRGLHNEQFF. The DNA of the CDR3 is TGTGCCACCAGTGACCAGTACAGGGGGCTCCACAATGAGCAGTTCTTC.

This clonotype was recorded a few times. The chain recombines TRBV7-9 with TRBJ2-3; 7 bases are a match to TRBD1. J was trimmed by 6 bases and V by 5 bases; bases with no gene match: 8. In germline, CDR1 is SEHNR, CDR2 FQNEAQ (reference sequence). This CDR3 is built from 14 residues. CDR3 in DNA: TGTGCCAGCAGCGTGGAAGGGGGCGGTGATACGCAGTATTTT. Translating gives CASSVEGGGDTQYF.

J is TRBJ1-1 and V is TRBV24-1, with no clear D. Trimming took off 3 bases at V and 8 bases at J, with 15 bases between the two ends. Germline loops: CDR1 KGHDR, CDR2 SFDVKD. The CDR3 is 14 residues long. CDR3 sequence (DNA): TGTGCCACCAGTGATCCTATGCAAGAGGGCGAAGCTTTCTTT. Amino acids: CATSDPMQEGEAFF.

The rearrangement uses TRBV19 and TRBJ1-2; no clear D. V was shortened by 3 bases and J by 2 bases, with 7 bases between the two germline ends. Germline-derived CDR1 and CDR2 are LNHDA and SQIVND (reference sequence). This CDR3 has 13 residues. For the CDR3, the DNA is TGTGCCAGTAGTATCGGATGGAACTATGGCTACACCTTC. Protein product: CASSIGWNYGYTF.

V is TRBV11-3 and J is TRBJ2-2; no clear D gene. The CDR3 is made up of 13 amino acids. Germline V gene data show CDR1 as SGHNT and CDR2 as YENEEA. Trimming removed 5 bases at V and 3 bases at J, with 7 bases between. For the CDR3, the DNA is TGTGCCAGCAGCGAACAGCACACCGGGGAGCTGTTTTTT. This codes for CASSEQHTGELFF. The full variable domain, completed using reference TRBV11-3 and TRBJ2-2, is EAGVVQSPRYKIIEKKQPVAFWCNPISGHNTLYWYLQNLGQGPELLIRYENEEAVDDSQLPKDRFSAERLKGVDSTLKIQPAELGDSAVYLCASSEQHTGELFFGEGSRLTVL.

The chain recombines TRBV6-5 with TRBJ2-2; the match to TRBD2 covers 9 bases. Per the germline V gene, CDR1 is MNHEY and CDR2 is SVGAGI. The CDR3 totals 17 residues. The J segment lost 5 bases and the V segment lost 2 bases, leaving 9 bases of the junction unmatched. This chain's CDR3 is CASSYGVAGVGTGELFF. DNA for the CDR3: TGTGCCAGCAGTTACGGGGTAGCGGGAGTCGGAACCGGGGAGCTGTTTTTT.

This clonotype was counted ten times or more. The rearrangement uses TRBV7-2 and TRBJ2-3, with D unresolved. Per the germline V gene, CDR1 is SGHTA and CDR2 is FQGNSA. Trimming removed 2 bases at V and 5 bases at J, with 14 bases between. The CDR3 is 15 amino acids. CDR3 bases: TGTGCCAGCAGCTTACAAAGGGCGAAACTAGATACGCAGTATTTT. It translates to CASSLQRAKLDTQYF.

There are a few counts of this clonotype. The J gene is TRBJ2-3, the V gene TRBV2, with 11 bases fitting TRBD2. Losses at the gene ends were 7 bases for V and 4 bases for J; bases not matched to a gene: 4. Germline V gene lookup returns CDR1 SNHLY and CDR2 FYNNEI. This CDR3 contains 14 residues. The CDR3 sequence: CASMLAGGSDTQYF. CDR3 bases: TGTGCCAGCATGCTAGCGGGAGGATCAGATACGCAGTATTTT.

This chain connects TRBV4-1 to TRBJ1-1, with no clear D. The CDR3 is 14 residues long. The germline V gene has CDR1 MGHRA and CDR2 YSYEKL. Deletions cut 3 bases from V and 0 bases from J, with 8 bases between. This CDR3 is CASSHVGVNTEAFF. CDR3 nucleotides: TGCGCCAGCAGCCATGTAGGAGTGAACACTGAAGCTTTCTTT.

This clonotype showed up just a few times. The chain has TRBV4-2 and TRBJ2-1, with 7 bases lining up with TRBD2. The germline gives CDR1 LGHNA, CDR2 YNFKEQ. V shed 1 base and J 5 bases; nucleotides not matched to a gene: 5. The CDR3 runs 15 residues. As DNA, the CDR3 is TGTGCCAGCAGCCAAGCGCCTAGCGGACACAATGAGCAGTTCTTC. This codes for CASSQAPSGHNEQFF.

The V and J genes are TRBV20-1 and TRBJ2-7; perhaps TRBD1 as D (6 bases). CDR1 is DFQATT and CDR2 is SNEGSKA in the germline V gene (reference sequence). Trimming removed 1 base from V and 2 bases from J, with 21 bases in between. The CDR3 is made up of 17 amino acids. DNA for the CDR3: TGCAGTGCTAGAGCGACGGGCTATAAATCAGGGGCCTACGAGCAGTACTTC. Protein product: CSARATGYKSGAYEQYF.

There are a few counts of this clonotype. The chain employs TRBV20-1 and TRBJ1-5; 9 bases fit TRBD1. The length of the CDR3 is 14 residues. Unmatched junction bases numbered 7, after V lost 5 bases and J lost 5 bases. The germline V gene has CDR1 DFQATT and CDR2 SNEGSKA (reference sequence). CDR3 sequence (DNA): TGCAGTGCTCCGGGACAGGGTAACCATCAGCCCCAGCATTTT. It specifies CSAPGQGNHQPQHF.